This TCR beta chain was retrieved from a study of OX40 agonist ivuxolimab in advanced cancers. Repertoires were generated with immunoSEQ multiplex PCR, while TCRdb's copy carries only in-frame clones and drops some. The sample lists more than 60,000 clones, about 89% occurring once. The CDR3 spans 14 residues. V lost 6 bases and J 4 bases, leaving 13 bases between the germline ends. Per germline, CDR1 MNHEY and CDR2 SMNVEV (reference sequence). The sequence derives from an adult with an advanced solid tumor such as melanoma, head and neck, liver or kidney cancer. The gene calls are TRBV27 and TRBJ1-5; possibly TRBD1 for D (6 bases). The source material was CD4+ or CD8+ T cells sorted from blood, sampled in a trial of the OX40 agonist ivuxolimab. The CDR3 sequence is CASRQLQGNQPQHF. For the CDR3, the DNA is TGTGCCAGCAGACAGTTGCAGGGGAATCAGCCCCAGCATTTT.